This TCR beta chain came from a study of T cell responses to AZD1222 COVID-19 vaccine. Across the whole study: Second-dose intervals near 4 or 12 weeks were combined.

The assay was immunoSEQ multiplex PCR, and TCRdb's table has in-frame clones only and misses some. The profile covers 100,000 to 150,000 clones, with around nine tenths appearing a single time and about 5.6% taken by the ten largest. CDR1 is SGHVS, CDR2 FNYEAQ, per germline. This CDR3 is 15 amino acids long. For this clone: Its antigen is not known. One junction end disagrees with the germline gene, perhaps due to a read error.

Findings and caveats of the study: Repertoire sampling was restricted to post-peak T cell response timepoints. The donor group comprised mostly white British people and more females; the analysis possibly underestimated clonal diversity.

The sequencing here drew on peripheral blood, taken on day 0 of AZD1222 vaccination. The chain has TRBV7-6 and TRBJ2-7; 11 bases line up with TRBD1. The origin of this receptor is an adult in good health. CDR3 amino acids: CASSVAGTGGYEQYF. Written as DNA, the CDR3 is TGTGCCAGCAGCGTAGCCGGGACAGGGGGCTACGAGCAGTACTTC.